These 25 T cell receptor beta chains were sequenced from one sample in a study of CD8 T cells in Susac syndrome. RNA was extracted with the RNeasy kit, and a quantity of about 0.5 to 1 ug was reverse transcribed using random hexamers. TCRdb re-derived calls from the immunoSEQ multiplex PCR reads in MiXCR, one entry per CDR3 protein. The sample consists of about 210,000 distinct CDR3 sequences, 90% to 95% of them appearing once. Material: CD4+ T cells from PBMCs. The receptors were sampled from a human donor in good health.

The rearrangement links TRBV10-3 to TRBJ2-3, with D possibly matching TRBD2 (6 bases). The CDR3 runs 17 residues. With 0 bases removed from V and 4 bases from J, the gap between germline ends came to 17 bases. The germline CDR1 and CDR2 sequences are ENHRY and SYGVKD. In nucleotides, the CDR3 is TGTGCCATCAGTGAGTCGTTAGGCGGGACCGAATCAGATACGCAGTATTTT. This gives the protein CAISESLGGTESDTQYF.

The chain combines TRBV28 with TRBJ2-2, with 12 bases matching TRBD2. The CDR3 is 19 amino acids. After removal of 11 bases from V and 4 bases from J, the junction contained 20 bases not matched to a gene. Germline CDR1 is MDHEN and CDR2 is SYDVKM. CDR3: CALQGVVLAGGPGTGELFF. CDR3 bases: TGTGCCCTACAGGGAGTGGTGCTAGCGGGAGGGCCCGGCACCGGGGAGCTGTTTTTT.

The chain recombines TRBV10-3 with TRBJ1-1, with 9 positions matching TRBD1. Unmatched junction bases numbered 9, after V lost 7 bases and J lost 3 bases. This CDR3 is built from 15 residues. Germline CDR1 ENHRY, CDR2 SYGVKD. CDR3 nucleotide sequence: TGTGCCATCAACGACCCTCGACAGGGGGACACTGAAGCTTTCTTT. Translated, it gives CAINDPRQGDTEAFF.

This clonotype was detected only a few times. The rearrangement joins TRBV5-1 to TRBJ2-6; the D gene is possibly TRBD1 (6 bases). V was trimmed by 0 bases and J by 2 bases, leaving 6 bases between them. Germline loops: CDR1 SGHRS, CDR2 YFSETQ. The CDR3 length is 15 residues. CDR3 region: CASSLDRAGANVLTF. The CDR3, as DNA: TGCGCCAGCAGCTTGGACAGGGCTGGGGCCAACGTCCTGACTTTC.

V and J are TRBV20-1 and TRBJ1-2, with D possibly matching TRBD1 (5 bases). The CDR3 is 10 amino acids. The germline CDR1 and CDR2 sequences are DFQATT and SNEGSKA (reference sequence). The ends were cut back, 6 bases at V and 8 bases at J, with 10 bases in the middle. The CDR3 sequence: CSAEDIGYTF. Written as DNA, the CDR3 is TGCAGTGCCGAGGACATAGGCTACACCTTC.

The chain couples TRBV30 to TRBJ1-2, with 9 bases identical to TRBD1. The CDR3 is 12 residues long. Germline lookup yields CDR1 GTSNPN and CDR2 SVGIG (reference sequence). Unmatched junction bases numbered 0, after V lost 5 bases and J lost 2 bases. This CDR3 is CAWDRGNYGYTF. CDR3 coding DNA: TGTGCCTGGGACAGGGGGAACTATGGCTACACCTTC.

The genes are TRBV12-3 or TRBV12-4 and TRBJ1-5, with a weak D call TRBD1 (5 bases). Trimming removed 7 bases from V and 7 bases from J, with 14 bases in between. This CDR3 spans 13 amino acids. The CDR3 region is CASTQGLGQPQHF. The CDR3 coding sequence is TGTGCCAGCACCCAGGGATTAGGCCAGCCCCAGCATTTT.

The chain is built from TRBV6-5 and TRBJ2-5; TRBD1 or TRBD2 may be the D gene (5 bases each). CDR3 size: 14 residues. Germline V gene data show CDR1 as MNHEY and CDR2 as SVGAGI. The V gene lost 6 bases and the J gene lost 5 bases, with 16 bases spanning the gap. The CDR3 sequence: CASRRVGVQETQYF. The CDR3 coding sequence is TGTGCCAGCAGGCGGGTGGGGGTGCAGGAGACCCAGTACTTC.

V usage is TRBV7-2 and J usage is TRBJ2-3, with D perhaps matching TRBD1 (7 bases). The CDR3 has 15 residues. Trimming took 11 bases from V and 3 from J, leaving 21 bases between them. Germline V gene lookup returns CDR1 SGHTA and CDR2 FQGNSA. CDR3 amino acids: CAAADYSGGTDTQYF. In DNA form, the CDR3 reads TGTGCCGCGGCGGATTATTCAGGGGGGACAGATACGCAGTATTTT.

The V gene is TRBV20-1, the J gene TRBJ1-4; possibly TRBD1 for D (5 bases). Germline V gene data show CDR1 as DFQATT and CDR2 as SNEGSKA (reference sequence). CDR3 length: 11 residues. CDR3 protein: CRAGGGEKLFF. The CDR3 nucleotides read TGCCGCGCCGGGGGAGGTGAAAAACTGTTTTTT.

The rearrangement links TRBV29-1 to TRBJ2-7; D is unresolved. The CDR3 sequence is 11 residues long. Germline loops: CDR1 SQVTM, CDR2 ANQGSEA. V was cut by 1 base and J by 3 bases, with 4 bases left in between. CDR3 loop: CSVEVGYEQYF. For the CDR3, the DNA is TGCAGCGTTGAAGTAGGCTACGAGCAGTACTTC.

The chain joins TRBV15 to TRBJ2-6; D remains unclear. Trimming pared 11 bases from V and 1 base from J, leaving 6 bases between. Germline loops: CDR1 LNHNV, CDR2 YYDKDF (reference sequence). This CDR3 comprises 12 residues. The CDR3 reads CAAESGANVLTF. CDR3 coding DNA: TGTGCCGCCGAGTCTGGGGCCAACGTCCTGACTTTC.

The J gene is TRBJ2-5, the V gene TRBV29-1; TRBD2 might be the D (6 bases). There are 12 residues in the CDR3. CDR1 and CDR2 from the germline V gene are SQVTM and ANQGSEA. The ends were cut back, 6 bases at V and 5 bases at J, with 13 bases in the middle. Written as DNA, the CDR3 is TGCAGCGTAGGGACTGCCCGGGAGACCCAGTACTTC. Translation gives CSVGTARETQYF.

The chain employs TRBV15 and TRBJ2-3; possibly TRBD2 for D (6 bases). The V gene lost 1 base and the J gene lost 4 bases, with 9 bases spanning the gap. The germline CDR1 and CDR2 sequences are LNHNV and YYDKDF (reference sequence). The CDR3 totals 14 residues. The CDR3 protein is CATSRGGESDTQYF. The CDR3, as DNA: TGTGCCACCAGCAGAGGGGGGGAGTCAGATACGCAGTATTTT.

V gene TRBV5-1 combines with J gene TRBJ2-3; D assignment may be TRBD1 or TRBD2 (6 bases each). Trimming stripped 6 bases from V and 0 bases from J, with 11 bases between. Germline values: CDR1 SGHRS, CDR2 YFSETQ. The CDR3 spans 14 residues. The CDR3 region is CASNGGSSTDTQYF. The CDR3 nucleotides are TGCGCCAGCAACGGGGGCTCTAGCACAGATACGCAGTATTTT.

The V gene is TRBV29-1, the J gene TRBJ2-3; TRBD1 is a possible D gene (7 bases). Germline lookup yields CDR1 SQVTM and CDR2 ANQGSEA. The CDR3 length is 15 residues. The V end was cut by 5 bases, the J end by 0 bases, with 15 bases between. The CDR3 coding sequence is TGCAGCGTTACCCAGGGGGGCACTAGCACAGATACGCAGTATTTT. It specifies CSVTQGGTSTDTQYF.

This sequence joins TRBV13 and TRBJ2-1, with D perhaps TRBD1 (6 bases). This CDR3 region has 12 residues. V lost 5 bases to trimming and J lost 9 bases, with 11 bases between them. Germline V gene sequence: CDR1 PRHDT, CDR2 FYEKMQ (reference sequence). The CDR3 region is CASSHRVGEQFF. The CDR3 bases are TGTGCCAGCAGCCACAGGGTGGGTGAGCAGTTCTTC.

The chain links TRBV6-2 or TRBV6-3 to TRBJ2-7, with TRBD2 matching over 8 bases. This CDR3 region has 14 residues. V gave up 5 bases and J gave up 0 bases; unmatched junction bases: 3. The V gene's germline CDR1 is MNHEY and CDR2 SVGEGT. As DNA, the CDR3 is TGTGCCAGCAGTCCTAGCGGGCACTCCTACGAGCAGTACTTC. It is translated as CASSPSGHSYEQYF.

The chain joins TRBV29-1 to TRBJ2-5; D remains ambiguous. The CDR3 covers 14 residues. Trimming stripped 6 bases from V and 7 bases from J, with 21 bases between. Germline lookup yields CDR1 SQVTM and CDR2 ANQGSEA. The CDR3 loop is CSVSAGPSEGTQYF. CDR3 nucleotide sequence: TGCAGCGTCTCGGCCGGGCCCTCCGAAGGGACCCAGTACTTC. Variable domain in full (rest from reference TRBV29-1 and TRBJ2-5): SAVISQKPSRDICQRGTSLTIQCQVDSQVTMMFWYRQQPGQSLTLIATANQGSEATYESGFVIDKFPISRPNLTFSTLTVSNMSPEDSSIYLCSVSAGPSEGTQYFGPGTRLLVL.

The rearrangement links TRBV6-1 to TRBJ2-1, with 10 bases aligning to TRBD2. The CDR3 has 16 residues. CDR1 and CDR2 (germline): MNHNS, SASEGT. Trimming took 6 bases from V and 7 from J; bases not matched to a gene: 12. The CDR3 region has the DNA TGTGCCAGCAGGGCCGGGGGGAGCGGGAGGGATAATGAGCAGTTCTTC. Its translation is CASRAGGSGRDNEQFF.

This clonotype appeared a single time. The rearrangement uses TRBV20-1 and TRBJ2-1; no clear D gene. Trimming cost V 6 bases and J 9 bases, with 27 bases left between them. Germline V gene data show CDR1 as DFQATT and CDR2 as SNEGSKA (reference sequence). This CDR3 has 16 residues. This CDR3 is CSAPRQNPTASPEQFF. DNA of the CDR3: TGCAGTGCCCCCCGGCAGAACCCGACCGCCTCCCCTGAGCAGTTCTTC.

This clonotype was seen a single time. This sequence joins TRBV19 and TRBJ1-1, with a weak D call TRBD1 (5 bases). The germline V gene has CDR1 LNHDA and CDR2 SQIVND (reference sequence). The CDR3 has 12 amino acids. The V end lost 7 bases, the J end lost 10 bases, and 16 bases lay between the germline ends. CDR3 sequence (DNA): TGTGCCAGTATGTCCCGGGGACGGGGAGCTTTCTTT. As protein: CASMSRGRGAFF.

In its sample, this clonotype was seen once. The chain carries TRBV7-2 and TRBJ2-1; 7 nucleotides match TRBD1. The CDR3 is 14 amino acids. CDR1 is SGHTA, CDR2 FQGNSA, per germline. V lost 5 bases to trimming and J lost 6 bases; unmatched junction nucleotides: 7. CDR3 DNA sequence: TGTGCCAGCAGCCCCCAACAGGGGCCCAATGAGCAGTTCTTC. This codes for CASSPQQGPNEQFF. The variable domain in full, completed from reference TRBV7-2 and TRBJ2-1, reads GAGVSQSPSNKVTEKGKDVELRCDPISGHTALYWYRQSLGQGLEFLIYFQGNSAPDKSGLPSDRFSAERTGGSVSTLTIQRTQQEDSAVYLCASSPQQGPNEQFFGPGTRLTVL.

V is TRBV15 and J is TRBJ1-1; no clear D. Looked up from germline, CDR1 is LNHNV and CDR2 is YYDKDF (reference sequence). V was clipped by 0 bases and J by 0 bases, with 8 bases between them. The CDR3 consists of 15 residues. The CDR3 nucleotides are TGTGCCACCAGCAGAGATAGGTACTTGAACACTGAAGCTTTCTTT. It encodes CATSRDRYLNTEAFF.

Only a few counts were recorded for this clonotype. The genes are TRBV7-8 and TRBJ2-5; D perhaps matches TRBD1 (5 bases). Germline CDR1 SGHVS, CDR2 FQNEAQ. The CDR3 totals 14 residues. The V gene lost 1 base and the J gene lost 5 bases, with 11 bases spanning the gap. The CDR3 DNA reads TGTGCCAGCAGCTTAGTTGCAGGGTGGGAGACCCAGTACTTC. Amino acid sequence: CASSLVAGWETQYF. Using reference TRBV7-8 and TRBJ2-5 for the parts outside the CDR3, the full variable domain is GAGVSQSPRYKVAKRGQDVALRCDPISGHVSLFWYQQALGQGPEFLTYFQNEAQLDKSGLPSDRFFAERPEGSVSTLKIQRTQQEDSAVYLCASSLVAGWETQYFGPGTRLLVL.